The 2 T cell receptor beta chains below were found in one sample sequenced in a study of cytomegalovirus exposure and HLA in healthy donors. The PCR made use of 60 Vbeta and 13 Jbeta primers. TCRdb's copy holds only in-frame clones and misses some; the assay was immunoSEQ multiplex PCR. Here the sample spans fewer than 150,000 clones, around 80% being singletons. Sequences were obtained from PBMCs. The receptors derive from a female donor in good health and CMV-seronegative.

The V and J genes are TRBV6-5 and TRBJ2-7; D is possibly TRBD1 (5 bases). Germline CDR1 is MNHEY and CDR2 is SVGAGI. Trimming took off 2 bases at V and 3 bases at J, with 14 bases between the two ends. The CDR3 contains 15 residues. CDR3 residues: CASSYRQDTYYEQYF. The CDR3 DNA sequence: TGTGCCAGCAGTTACCGTCAGGACACTTACTACGAGCAGTACTTC.

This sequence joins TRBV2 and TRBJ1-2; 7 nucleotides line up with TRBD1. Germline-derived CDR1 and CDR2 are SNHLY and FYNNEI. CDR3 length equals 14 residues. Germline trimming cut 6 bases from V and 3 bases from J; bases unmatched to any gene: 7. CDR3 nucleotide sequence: TGTGCCAGCAGACACCGAGGGGGCGACTATGGCTACACCTTC. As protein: CASRHRGGDYGYTF.